A single sample gave rise to the 14 T cell receptor beta chains below, sequenced in a study of preoperative IRX-2 immunotherapy in early breast cancer. The sample's treatment: preoperative locoregional IRX-2 cytokine immunotherapy. Only in-frame clones appear in the TCRdb table, and some are missing; sequencing was by immunoSEQ multiplex PCR. The data contain 43,000 or so clones, roughly 95% of them singletons. Sequencing was performed on tumor tissue, taken after IRX-2 immunotherapy. The receptors here all came from a human donor with breast cancer.

This rearrangement joins TRBV4-1 to TRBJ2-7; 8 nucleotides agree with TRBD1. CDR1 and CDR2 (germline): MGHRA, YSYEKL. The CDR3 is made up of 15 amino acids. With V trimmed by 4 bases and J by 0 bases, 5 bases remained unmatched. CDR3: CASSPRDRSSYEQYF. As DNA, the CDR3 is TGCGCCAGCAGCCCCCGGGACAGGAGCTCCTACGAGCAGTACTTC.

CDR3 DNA: TGTGCCAGCAGTAGGGCGGTCAGCACAGATACGCAGTATTTT. Translated, it gives CASSRAVSTDTQYF. V usage is TRBV2 and J usage is TRBJ2-3; D call uncertain. This CDR3 spans 14 amino acids. Trimming took 5 bases from V and 0 from J, leaving 9 bases between them. Germline V gene data show CDR1 as SNHLY and CDR2 as FYNNEI.

The chain recombines TRBV7-2 with TRBJ1-4; no clear D gene. The germline V and J ends were trimmed by 1 base and 9 bases, with 9 bases remaining between them. The CDR3 is 13 residues long. Per germline, CDR1 SGHTA and CDR2 FQGNSA. CDR3 protein: CASSLEVRQKLFF. The CDR3 DNA follows: TGTGCCAGCAGCTTAGAGGTCAGGCAAAAACTGTTTTTT.

The genes are TRBV25-1 and TRBJ2-5; D not resolved. The CDR3 consists of 13 residues. Trimming pared 0 bases from V and 5 bases from J, leaving 7 bases between. Germline values: CDR1 MGHDK, CDR2 SYGVNS. Here the CDR3 DNA reads TGTGCCAGCAGTGAATATTCGTCCGAGACCCAGTACTTC. It is translated as CASSEYSSETQYF.

The chain combines TRBV5-4 with TRBJ1-3; tentatively, D is TRBD1 (5 bases). CDR3 size: 16 residues. Trimming pared 2 bases from V and 4 bases from J, leaving 16 bases between. Germline values: CDR1 SGHNT, CDR2 YYREEE (reference sequence). The CDR3 loop reads CASSLDSQVQGNTIYF. CDR3 DNA sequence: TGTGCCAGCAGCTTAGACAGCCAAGTTCAAGGAAACACCATATATTTT.

The rearrangement joins TRBV18 to TRBJ1-2; 9 nucleotides agree with TRBD1. V lost 6 bases, J lost 9 bases, and 11 bases stayed unmatched. The CDR3 runs to 14 residues. Looked up from germline, CDR1 is KGHSH and CDR2 is LQKENI. CDR3 sequence (DNA): TGTGCCAGCTCCGAAAGGACAGGGGAATCCCGCTACACCTTC. Its protein is CASSERTGESRYTF.

The V gene is TRBV7-2, the J gene TRBJ1-3; D unclear. CDR3 length equals 15 residues. Germline CDR1 SGHTA, CDR2 FQGNSA. The V and J ends lost 1 base and 4 bases respectively, with 11 bases between them. In DNA form, the CDR3 reads TGTGCCAGCAGCTTAGATCCTGGGGTCGGAAACACCATATATTTT. It specifies CASSLDPGVGNTIYF. Variable domain in full (rest from reference TRBV7-2 and TRBJ1-3): GAGVSQSPSNKVTEKGKDVELRCDPISGHTALYWYRQSLGQGLEFLIYFQGNSAPDKSGLPSDRFSAERTGGSVSTLTIQRTQQEDSAVYLCASSLDPGVGNTIYFGEGSWLTVV.

The chain couples TRBV10-3 to TRBJ2-5; 10 positions match TRBD1. This CDR3 is built from 16 residues. The germline CDR1 and CDR2 sequences are ENHRY and SYGVKD. V dropped 2 bases and J dropped 4; count of bases not matched to a gene: 7. CDR3 protein: CAISEGDRGIGETQYF. DNA of the CDR3: TGTGCCATCAGTGAGGGGGACAGGGGAATTGGAGAGACCCAGTACTTC.

The V gene is TRBV11-3, the J gene TRBJ2-3; TRBD2 agrees at 10 bases. CDR3 length: 17 amino acids. The ends lost 3 bases at V and 5 bases at J; junction bases unmatched: 11. Germline V CDR1 and CDR2: SGHNT, YENEEA. CDR3 bases: TGTGCCAGCAGCTTCGCAGCGGGGGGGCCGGGACGAGATACGCAGTATTTT. Residues: CASSFAAGGPGRDTQYF.

This clone was recorded once. The rearrangement uses TRBV7-2 and TRBJ1-4; TRBD1 aligns across 7 bases. The CDR3 consists of 15 residues. The germline V gene has CDR1 SGHTA and CDR2 FQGNSA. V shed 5 bases, J shed 7 bases, and the junction held 10 bases outside the gene matches. Here the CDR3 DNA reads TGTGCCAGCAGCGCGAAGGGACAGAGCGGTGAAAAACTGTTTTTT. It encodes CASSAKGQSGEKLFF.

V usage is TRBV10-3 and J usage is TRBJ2-7, with 8 bases fitting TRBD1. V was pared by 2 bases and J by 4 bases, with 7 bases of the junction left unmatched. This CDR3 has 15 amino acids. Germline-derived CDR1 and CDR2 are ENHRY and SYGVKD. The CDR3 region has the DNA TGTGCCATCAGTGAGCACAGGGGGGAGACTTACGAGCAGTACTTC. Amino acids: CAISEHRGETYEQYF.

The CDR3 sequence: CASSFQSFYGYTF. The DNA of the CDR3 is TGTGCCAGCAGTTTTCAGTCTTTCTATGGCTACACCTTC. J is TRBJ1-2 and V is TRBV2, with D unresolved. The CDR3 is made up of 13 amino acids. Germline V CDR1 and CDR2: SNHLY, FYNNEI. V lost 5 bases to trimming and J lost 4 bases, with 11 bases between them.

This clone was seen a single time. The V call is TRBV15, the J call TRBJ2-1, with TRBD1 matching 8 bases. Trimming cost V 11 bases and J 4 bases; bases outside gene matches: 10. CDR3 length: 14 amino acids. The germline V gene encodes CDR1 LNHNV and CDR2 YYDKDF (reference sequence). CDR3 nucleotide sequence: TGTGCCGGCAGGGGGCGGCCCTTTTACAATGAGCAGTTCTTC. Amino acid sequence: CAGRGRPFYNEQFF. Together with reference TRBV15 and TRBJ2-1, the CDR3 gives the full variable domain: DAMVIQNPRYQVTQFGKPVTLSCSQTLNHNVMYWYQQKSSQAPKLLFHYYDKDFNNEADTPDNFQSRRPNTSFCFLDIRSPGLGDTAMYLCAGRGRPFYNEQFFGPGTRLTVL.

CDR3 nucleotides: TGTGCCAGCAGCTTGGTAGATGGGAGCGGCTACACCTTC. Its protein product is CASSLVDGSGYTF. The rearrangement links TRBV5-6 to TRBJ1-2; D is undetermined. Between the trimmed V and J ends, which lost 0 bases and 8 bases, there was a span of 11 bases. CDR1 and CDR2 from the germline V gene are SGHDT and YYEEEE. The CDR3 length is 13 residues.